This T cell receptor beta chain was recovered during a study of cytomegalovirus exposure and HLA in healthy donors. Study-level points and caveats: For cytomegalovirus status, the classifier reportedly gave diagnoses with high specificity and sensitivity.

A multiplex PCR was run with 60 Vbeta primers and 13 Jbeta primers. Assay: immunoSEQ multiplex PCR; the TCRdb copy retains only in-frame clones and omits some. The repertoire has about 150,000 clones, approximately 81% of them found once; the top ten carry about 2.4%. Germline CDR1 and CDR2: LNHNV and YYDKDF (reference sequence). Trimming cost V 0 bases and J 7 bases, with 15 bases left between them. This CDR3 region has 16 residues. This clone has more than one count but fewer than ten. Its cognate antigen is unknown. This receptor was obtained from a woman aged 18-29 years in good health and CMV-seronegative. The rearrangement uses TRBV15 and TRBJ1-4, with D possibly TRBD1 on 5 matching bases. Material: PBMCs. The CDR3 loop is CATSRDYGQGGEKLFF. CDR3 coding DNA: TGTGCCACCAGCAGAGATTATGGTCAGGGAGGTGAAAAACTGTTTTTT.